This TCR beta chain was retrieved from a study of cytomegalovirus exposure and HLA in healthy donors. Overall study results and limits: The later analysis indicated that the majority of CMV-associated TCR beta chains appeared HLA-restricted. Exclusion as indistinguishable affected some V segments, including TRBV6-2 and TRBV6-3.

PCR used 60 Vbeta primers and 13 Jbeta primers. In the authors' methods: Approximately 11 million of about 88 million unique TCR beta chains were shared, per a later count. Assay: immunoSEQ multiplex PCR; the TCRdb copy retains only in-frame clones and omits some. That table furnishes V, J and clone size, whereas the DNA furnished D and trimming. The sample records approximately 180,000 clones, roughly 13% being singletons. This clone was counted a single time. Its antigen remains unknown. Per the germline V gene, CDR1 is MDHEN and CDR2 is SYDVKM. Trimming pared 3 bases from V and 4 bases from J, leaving 14 bases between. The CDR3 has 15 residues.

Input material: PBMCs. The clonotype originates from a man between 50 and 59 years old in good health and CMV-seropositive. The V gene is TRBV28, the J gene TRBJ2-3, with D possibly being TRBD1 (6 bases). The CDR3 bases are TGTGCCAGCAGTTTGGTAAGCCCAGGGGCAGATACGCAGTATTTT. Its protein is CASSLVSPGADTQYF.